This entry lists 4 T cell receptor beta chains sequenced from one sample in a study of blood T cells in healthy people across ages (dated by TCRdb to between 2014 and 2017). Library creation used 5' RACE. The sequencing machine was an Illumina HiSeq 2500. A second 7 to 11 cycle PCR used a sample-barcoded 5' primer and a J-beta primer mix. TCRdb reprocessing: public reads trimmed at Q25 with fastp, clones called with MiXCR, in-frame beta chains kept. Each CDR3 protein appears once, grouped with its most common genes and DNA. The sample table contains about 290,000 distinct CDR3 sequences; only one count was recorded for 27% of them. 29% of the sample is held by the ten biggest clonotypes. The sequenced material came from blood. These receptors were collected from a woman in her 70s in good health.

The chain carries TRBV6-2 or TRBV6-3 and TRBJ1-5; 7 bases map to TRBD1. From germline, CDR1 is MNHEY and CDR2 SVGEGT. The CDR3 has 15 amino acids. Trimming at V came to 3 bases and at J to 0 bases, leaving 2 bases not matched to a gene. This CDR3 is CASSYRGLSNQPQHF. In DNA, the CDR3 is TGTGCCAGCAGTTATAGGGGGCTTAGCAATCAGCCCCAGCATTTT.

The J gene is TRBJ2-5, the V gene TRBV28; 8 bases fit TRBD1. The end of the DNA aligns better with TRBJ2-1, so the J call may be wrong. This CDR3 spans 14 amino acids. Germline values: CDR1 MDHEN, CDR2 SYDVKM. This CDR3 is CASSSRTGRNEQFF. CDR3 nucleotides: TGTGCCAGCAGTTCCCGGACAGGGCGTAATGAGCAGTTCTTC.

The chain joins TRBV9 to TRBJ1-1, with D possibly being TRBD1 (6 bases). This CDR3 has 15 residues. The germline V gene encodes CDR1 SGDLS and CDR2 YYNGEE. V shed 3 bases and J shed 2 bases, with 14 bases lying between them. CDR3 nucleotide sequence: TGTGCCAGCAGCGCGATGGACAGTATAAACACTGAAGCTTTCTTT. Protein product: CASSAMDSINTEAFF.

This clonotype was seen repeatedly, ten times or more. This chain links TRBV6-2 or TRBV6-3 with TRBJ2-5; TRBD2 matches 14 bases. The J call is in doubt because the DNA end fits TRBJ2-1 better. The V gene's germline CDR1 is MNHEY and CDR2 SVGEGT. The CDR3 runs 17 residues. The CDR3 spells CASRLRLAGGPNNEQFF. In DNA form, the CDR3 reads TGTGCCAGCAGACTTCGACTAGCGGGAGGGCCGAACAATGAGCAGTTCTTC.